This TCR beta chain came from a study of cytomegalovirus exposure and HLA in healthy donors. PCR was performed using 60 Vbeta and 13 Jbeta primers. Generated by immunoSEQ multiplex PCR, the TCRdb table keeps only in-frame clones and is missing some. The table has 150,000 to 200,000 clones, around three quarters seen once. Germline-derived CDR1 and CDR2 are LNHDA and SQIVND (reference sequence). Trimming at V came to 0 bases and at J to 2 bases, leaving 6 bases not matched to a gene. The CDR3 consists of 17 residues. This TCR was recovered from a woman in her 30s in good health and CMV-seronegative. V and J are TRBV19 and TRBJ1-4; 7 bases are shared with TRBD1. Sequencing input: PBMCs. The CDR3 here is CASSIESGGMTNEKLFF. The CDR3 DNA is TGTGCCAGTAGTATAGAGTCAGGGGGTATGACTAATGAAAAACTGTTTTTT.